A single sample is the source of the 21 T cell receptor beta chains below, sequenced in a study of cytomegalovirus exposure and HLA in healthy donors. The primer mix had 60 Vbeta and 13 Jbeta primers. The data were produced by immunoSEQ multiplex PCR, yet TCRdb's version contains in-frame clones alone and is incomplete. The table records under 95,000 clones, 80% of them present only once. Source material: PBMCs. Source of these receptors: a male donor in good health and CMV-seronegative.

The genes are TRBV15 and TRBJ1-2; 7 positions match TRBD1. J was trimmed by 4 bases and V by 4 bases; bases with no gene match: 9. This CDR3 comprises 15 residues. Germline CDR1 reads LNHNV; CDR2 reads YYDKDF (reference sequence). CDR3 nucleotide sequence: TGTGCCACCAGCACCTACATCGACAGGGCCTATGGCTACACCTTC. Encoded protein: CATSTYIDRAYGYTF.

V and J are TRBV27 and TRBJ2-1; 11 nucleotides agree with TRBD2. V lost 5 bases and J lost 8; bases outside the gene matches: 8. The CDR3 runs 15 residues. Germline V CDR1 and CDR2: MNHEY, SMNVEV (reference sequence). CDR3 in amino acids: CASSNPGLAVYEQFF. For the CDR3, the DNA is TGTGCCAGCAGTAACCCGGGACTAGCGGTCTATGAGCAGTTCTTC.

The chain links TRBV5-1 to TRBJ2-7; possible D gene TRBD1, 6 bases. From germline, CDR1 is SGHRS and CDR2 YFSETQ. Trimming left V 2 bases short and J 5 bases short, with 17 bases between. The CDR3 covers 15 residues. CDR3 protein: CASSFPVGANDEQYF. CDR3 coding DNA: TGCGCCAGCAGCTTCCCCGTGGGGGCTAACGACGAGCAGTACTTC.

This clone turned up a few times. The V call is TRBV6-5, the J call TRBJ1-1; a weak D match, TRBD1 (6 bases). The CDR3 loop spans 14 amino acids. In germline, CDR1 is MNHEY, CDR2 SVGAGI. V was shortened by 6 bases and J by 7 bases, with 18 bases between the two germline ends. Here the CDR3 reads CASSRITGSDEAFF. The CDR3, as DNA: TGTGCCAGCAGCCGTATCACAGGGAGCGATGAAGCTTTCTTT.

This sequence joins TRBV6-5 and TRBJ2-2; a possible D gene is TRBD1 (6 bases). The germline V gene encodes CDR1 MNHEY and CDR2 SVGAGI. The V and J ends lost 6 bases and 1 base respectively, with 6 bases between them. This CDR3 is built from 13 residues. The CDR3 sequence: CASRDRNTGELFF. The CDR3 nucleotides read TGTGCCAGCAGGGACAGGAACACCGGGGAGCTGTTTTTT.

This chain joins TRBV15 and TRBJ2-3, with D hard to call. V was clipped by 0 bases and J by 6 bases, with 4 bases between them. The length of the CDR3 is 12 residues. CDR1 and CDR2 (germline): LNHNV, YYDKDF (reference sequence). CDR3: CATSRDQDTQYF. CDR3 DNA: TGTGCCACCAGCAGAGATCAGGATACGCAGTATTTT.

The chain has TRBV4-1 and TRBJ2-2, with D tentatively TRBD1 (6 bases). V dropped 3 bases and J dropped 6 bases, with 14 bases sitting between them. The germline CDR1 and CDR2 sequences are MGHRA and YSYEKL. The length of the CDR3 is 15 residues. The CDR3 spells CASSQSQNRAGELFF. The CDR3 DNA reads TGCGCCAGCAGCCAGAGCCAGAACAGGGCCGGGGAGCTGTTTTTT.

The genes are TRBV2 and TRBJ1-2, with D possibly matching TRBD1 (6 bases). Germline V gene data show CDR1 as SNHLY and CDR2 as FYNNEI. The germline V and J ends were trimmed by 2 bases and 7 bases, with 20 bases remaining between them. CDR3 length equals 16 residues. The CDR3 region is CASSESVRGQGPGYTF. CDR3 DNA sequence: TGTGCCAGCAGTGAATCGGTGAGGGGACAAGGACCTGGCTACACCTTC.

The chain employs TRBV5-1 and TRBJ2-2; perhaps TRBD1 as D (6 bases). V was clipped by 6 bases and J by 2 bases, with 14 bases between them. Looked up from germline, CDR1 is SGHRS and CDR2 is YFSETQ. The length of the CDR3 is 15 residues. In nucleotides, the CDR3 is TGCGCCAGCAAAACCGGGACACTTAACACCGGGGAGCTGTTTTTT. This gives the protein CASKTGTLNTGELFF.

DNA for the CDR3: TGTGCCAGCAGTGAGTATAGCAATCAGCCCCAGCATTTT. Translating it yields CASSEYSNQPQHF. This rearrangement joins TRBV6-1 to TRBJ1-5; D is unresolved. The CDR3 has 13 amino acids. V was cut by 3 bases and J by 0 bases, with 3 bases left in between. Germline V CDR1 and CDR2: MNHNS, SASEGT.

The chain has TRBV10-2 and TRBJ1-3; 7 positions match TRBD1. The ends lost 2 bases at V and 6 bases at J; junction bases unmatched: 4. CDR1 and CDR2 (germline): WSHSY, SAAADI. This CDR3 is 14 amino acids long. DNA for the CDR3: TGCGCCAGCAGTGAGCAGGGGGTGTTAAACACCATATATTTT. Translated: CASSEQGVLNTIYF.

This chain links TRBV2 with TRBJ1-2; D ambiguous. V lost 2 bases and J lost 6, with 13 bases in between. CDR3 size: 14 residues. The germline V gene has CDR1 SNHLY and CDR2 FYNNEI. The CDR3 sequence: CASSETPWRDGYTF. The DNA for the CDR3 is TGTGCCAGCAGTGAAACCCCCTGGCGGGATGGCTACACCTTC. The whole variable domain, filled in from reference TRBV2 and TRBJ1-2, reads EPEVTQTPSHQVTQMGQEVILRCVPISNHLYFYWYRQILGQKVEFLVSFYNNEISEKSEIFDDQFSVERPDGSNFTLKIRSTKLEDSAMYFCASSETPWRDGYTFGSGTRLTVV.

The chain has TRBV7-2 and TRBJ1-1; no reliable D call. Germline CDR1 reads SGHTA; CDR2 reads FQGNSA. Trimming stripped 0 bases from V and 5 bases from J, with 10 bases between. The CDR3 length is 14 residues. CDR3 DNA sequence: TGTGCCAGCAGCTTAGCCCGGGGTTTGACTGAAGCTTTCTTT. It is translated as CASSLARGLTEAFF.

The CDR3 sequence is CATSTRGTDLSDTQYF. In nucleotides, the CDR3 is TGTGCCACCAGCACGAGGGGGACAGATCTCTCGGATACGCAGTATTTT. This rearrangement joins TRBV15 to TRBJ2-3; 7 nucleotides match TRBD1. After removal of 4 bases from V and 6 bases from J, the junction contained 13 bases not matched to a gene. The CDR3 is 16 amino acids. Germline CDR1 and CDR2: LNHNV and YYDKDF (reference sequence).

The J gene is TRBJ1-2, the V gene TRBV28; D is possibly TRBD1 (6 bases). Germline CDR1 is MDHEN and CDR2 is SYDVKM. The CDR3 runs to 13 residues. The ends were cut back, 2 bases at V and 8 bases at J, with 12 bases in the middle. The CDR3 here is CASSLQGIMGYTF. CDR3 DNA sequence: TGTGCCAGCAGTTTACAGGGGATTATGGGCTACACCTTC.

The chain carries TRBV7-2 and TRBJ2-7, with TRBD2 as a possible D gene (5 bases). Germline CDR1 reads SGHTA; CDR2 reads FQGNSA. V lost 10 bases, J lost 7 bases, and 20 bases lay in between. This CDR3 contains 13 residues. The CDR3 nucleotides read TGTGCCACAAAATCGACGGGGTTGGCGGAGCAGTACTTC. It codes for CATKSTGLAEQYF.

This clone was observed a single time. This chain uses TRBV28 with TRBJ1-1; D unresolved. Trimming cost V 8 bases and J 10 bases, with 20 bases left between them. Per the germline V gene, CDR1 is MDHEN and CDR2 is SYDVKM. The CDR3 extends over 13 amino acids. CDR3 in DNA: TGTGCCAGCCAACCGGTGGTCCCCCCGGGAGCTTTCTTT. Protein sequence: CASQPVVPPGAFF. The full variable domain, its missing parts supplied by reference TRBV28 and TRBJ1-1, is DVKVTQSSRYLVKRTGEKVFLECVQDMDHENMFWYRQDPGLGLRLIYFSYDVKMKEKGDIPEGYSVSREKKERFSLILESASTNQTSMYLCASQPVVPPGAFFGQGTRLTVV.

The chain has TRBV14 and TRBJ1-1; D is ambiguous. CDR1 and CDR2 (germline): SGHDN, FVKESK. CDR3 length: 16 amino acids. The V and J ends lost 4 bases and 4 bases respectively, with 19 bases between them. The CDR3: CASSRAGGSVSTEAFF. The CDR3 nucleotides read TGTGCCAGCAGCCGGGCGGGAGGGAGTGTTAGCACTGAAGCTTTCTTT.

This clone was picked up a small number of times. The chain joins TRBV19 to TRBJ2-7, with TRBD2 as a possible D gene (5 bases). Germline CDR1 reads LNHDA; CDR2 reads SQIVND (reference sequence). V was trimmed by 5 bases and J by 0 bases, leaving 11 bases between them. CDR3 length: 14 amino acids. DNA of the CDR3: TGTGCCAGTAGTCCAAGGACTGACTCCTACGAGCAGTACTTC. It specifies CASSPRTDSYEQYF.

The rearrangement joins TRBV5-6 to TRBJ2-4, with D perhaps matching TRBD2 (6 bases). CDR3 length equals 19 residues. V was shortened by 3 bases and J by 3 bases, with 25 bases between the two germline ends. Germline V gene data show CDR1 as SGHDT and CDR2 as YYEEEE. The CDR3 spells CASSSPLTSSGGGKNIQYF. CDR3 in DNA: TGTGCCAGCAGCTCACCACTCACTAGTTCTGGGGGAGGCAAAAACATTCAGTACTTC.

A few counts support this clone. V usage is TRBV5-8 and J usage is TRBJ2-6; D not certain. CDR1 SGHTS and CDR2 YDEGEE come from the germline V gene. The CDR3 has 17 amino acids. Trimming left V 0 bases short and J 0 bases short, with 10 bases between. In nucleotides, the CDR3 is TGTGCCAGCAGCTTGGGTCAGTTAAACTCTGGGGCCAACGTCCTGACTTTC. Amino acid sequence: CASSLGQLNSGANVLTF.